The rows below give T cell receptor beta chains drawn from one sample of a study of cytomegalovirus exposure and HLA in healthy donors. TCRdb's copy holds only in-frame clones and misses some; the assay was immunoSEQ multiplex PCR. The repertoire holds roughly 120,000 clones, roughly 74% seen once, with 3% to 4.5% in the top ten. Sequenced input: PBMCs. The receptors were gathered from a middle-aged man in good health and CMV-seronegative. Both conserved end residues are part of each CDR3. The D gene is left open where the match is weak. Size tells how often a clone was seen (once, few, many) or the class of an expanded clone, and some rows leave it out.

J | size | V | D | DNA | CDR3
TRBJ1-2 | . | TRBV6-5 | TRBD1 | TGTGCCAGCACGAGCCTAATACAGGGGGACTATGGCTACACCTTC | CASTSLIQGDYGYTF
TRBJ1-5 | . | TRBV27 | TRBD1 | TGTGCCAGCAGTTTATTAACAGGGGATCAGCCCCAGCATTTT | CASSLLTGDQPQHF
TRBJ2-7 | once | TRBV4-1 | TRBD1 | TGCGCCAGCAGTCGCCTGGGACAGGGGATCTCCTACGAGCAGTACTTC | CASSRLGQGISYEQYF
TRBJ2-3 | . | TRBV5-1 | . | TGCGCCAGCAGCTTGGCCGGAGGTGTCCCCCCGCGGGATACGCAGTATTTT | CASSLAGGVPPRDTQYF
TRBJ2-7 | . | TRBV27 | . | TGTGCCAGCAGTTTCCGCGGGGCAAACTCCTACGAGCAGTACTTC | CASSFRGANSYEQYF
TRBJ1-5 | . | TRBV7-8 | TRBD1 | TGTGCCAGCAGCTTGGGACAGGATAGCAATCAGCCCCAGCATTTT | CASSLGQDSNQPQHF
TRBJ2-3 | . | TRBV7-3 | . | TGTGCCAGCGGGCCAATGAGCAAGGCGCAGTATTTT | CASGPMSKAQYF
TRBJ2-1 | . | TRBV27 | . | TGTGCCAGCAGCCTCCGGGTTGTTGGGTACAATGAGCAGTTCTTC | CASSLRVVGYNEQFF
TRBJ1-1 | once | TRBV28 | . | TGTGCCAGCAGTTTAACTGGGGCAAACACTGAAGCTTTCTTT | CASSLTGANTEAFF
TRBJ2-2 | . | TRBV2 | . | TGTGCCAGCAGTGAAAGACTCCTTAACACCGGGGAGCTGTTTTTT | CASSERLLNTGELFF
TRBJ1-3 | . | TRBV19 | . | TGTGCCAGCAAAAGCGGGACCGCTGGAAACACCATATATTTT | CASKSGTAGNTIYF
TRBJ1-1 | few | TRBV19 | . | TGTGCCAGTAGCCCGACAGTGAACACTGAAGCTTTCTTT | CASSPTVNTEAFF
TRBJ1-3 | . | TRBV5-1 | . | TGCGCCAGCAGCTCTACCGGGATCGACTCTGGAAACACCATATATTTT | CASSSTGIDSGNTIYF
TRBJ1-5 | . | TRBV6-5 | TRBD1 | TGTGCCAGCAGTTCGGGACAGAGGAATCAGCCCCAGCATTTT | CASSSGQRNQPQHF
TRBJ1-2 | . | TRBV19 | . | TGTGCCAGTAGTATTATAGGGAGCAGGTTCTATGGCTACACCTTC | CASSIIGSRFYGYTF
TRBJ1-1 | . | TRBV2 | TRBD1 | TGTGCCAGCAGTGGCAGACAGGGATTCCTACCCGAAGAAGCTTTCTTT | CASSGRQGFLPEEAFF
TRBJ2-7 | . | TRBV18 | . | TGTGCCAGCTCACTGAACTACAGGGACGAGCAGTACTTC | CASSLNYRDEQYF